These T cell receptor beta chains were read from a single sample in a study of OX40 agonist ivuxolimab in advanced cancers. Sequencing used immunoSEQ multiplex PCR; TCRdb keeps in-frame clones, though not all of them. The sample has tens of thousands of clones; 75% to 85% are singletons. The sequences come from CD4+ or CD8+ T cells sorted from blood, collected in a trial of the OX40 agonist ivuxolimab. The receptors shown here come from an adult with an advanced solid tumor such as melanoma, head and neck, liver or kidney cancer. The conserved cysteine and the conserved F or W are not part of the CDR3 here. A D gene is named only where the DNA matches it firmly.

d_call v_call cdr3_aa
NA TRBV10-3 AISGGYEQY
NA TRBV28 ASSVTKWDGQETQY
NA TRBV9 ASSDPVAEQF
TRBD2 TRBV18 ASSTSAGDQRADTQY
TRBD1 TRBV27 ASSTGQANYGYT
NA TRBV5-1 ASSLGGFYEQY
TRBD2 TRBV7-9 ASSLTSGNHEQY
TRBD2 TRBV5-1 ASSGNSGRGNTQY
TRBD1 TRBV11-2 ASSHRTGHTGELF
NA TRBV29-1 SVADFMNTEAF
NA TRBV6-5 ATHRSDYYGYT
TRBD2 TRBV16 ASSQGTSGKYNEQF
TRBD2 TRBV2 ASLAGGYHEQY
NA TRBV19 ASSTRVTDTQY
TRBD1 TRBV7-2 ASSLGDRAYNEQF
TRBD1 TRBV14 ASSQLGTVWTYEQY
NA TRBV30 AWSGVEGPQH
NA TRBV28 ASSLLQGRNGNQPQH
TRBD1 TRBV11-2 ASSSGTEEQY
NA TRBV29-1 SVDAQSPGYT
TRBD2 TRBV7-3 ASSLTGASGRALGDTQY
NA TRBV6-5 ASSVGDRKQY
NA TRBV6-5 ASSGTRTGNTIY
TRBD2 TRBV13 ASSLEGQASGYNEQF
NA TRBV6-5 ASSPGTTYEQY
TRBD2 TRBV11-1 ASSFGRTSGYEQY
NA TRBV6-6 ASSPGVQGYT
TRBD1 TRBV5-5 ASSIRQGSADTQY
NA TRBV10-2 ASSDPGELF
NA TRBV28 ASSKDGYSNQPQH
NA TRBV5-1 ASSLVDRVALHEQY
NA TRBV19 ASSLIGDLSNQPQH
TRBD2 TRBV19 ASSLAGPPGNEQF
NA TRBV27 ASSPWQGLTNEKLF
NA TRBV2 ASQRLGVSDNEQF
TRBD1 TRBV27 ASSPSRDRGSYEQY